The sequence of this T cell receptor (beta chain) was determined in a study of T-cell reconstitution after alpha-beta-depleted transplantation in children. Whole-study results and caveats: At the one-year point after transplant, T-cell counts and TCRbeta diversity were found to come mostly from T cells that had been newly produced.

The germline V gene has CDR1 DFQATT and CDR2 SNEGSKA (reference sequence). V lost 3 bases to trimming and J lost 7 bases; unmatched junction nucleotides: 18. CDR3 size: 17 residues. The library targeted TCRbeta and was prepared with unique molecular identifiers. TCRdb called the PCR reads again in MiXCR, with one record for every CDR3 protein. Among 200,000 to 300,000 distinct CDR3 sequences, around 25% were seen once, and the ten largest hold roughly 2.6%. The table lists this clonotype with many counts. Antigen unknown. The TCR comes from a girl aged 2-15 years with Fanconi anemia, due to receive a stem cell transplant. Source: PBMCs, taken before TCRalphabeta/CD19-depleted stem cell transplant. The chain couples TRBV20-1 to TRBJ2-5; 9 bases line up with TRBD2. The CDR3 DNA follows: TGCAGTGCTAGTAACGAAGCGGGAGGCCCGGGAGGTAGGACCCAGTACTTC. Translated, it gives CSASNEAGGPGGRTQYF.